Reported below is one T cell receptor (beta chain). Trimming cost V 1 base and J 8 bases, with 8 bases left between them. This CDR3 contains 12 residues. Germline CDR1 KGHSH, CDR2 LQKENI. Method: immunoSEQ multiplex PCR; TCRdb's copy keeps in-frame clones and lacks some. The sample yields about 130,000 clones, approximately 85% seen once. These data are taken from a study of blood T cell repertoires in COVID-19. The genes are TRBV18 and TRBJ1-1, with D unclear. The clonotype comes from a woman of 80 years or more with acute or convalescent COVID-19. Specimen: peripheral blood. The CDR3 sequence is CASSPLWQEAFF. In DNA form, the CDR3 reads TGTGCCAGCTCACCACTATGGCAGGAAGCTTTCTTT.